This TCR beta chain was captured in a study of early T cells in non-severe SARS-CoV-2 infection. Individual cDNA molecules received unique molecular identifiers. TCRdb itself ran the 5' RACE reads through MiXCR, one entry per CDR3 protein. Counted here are some 61,000 distinct CDR3 sequences, around 9.3% occurring once; the ten biggest clones make up roughly 4.7%. The CDR3 length is 12 residues. Germline values: CDR1 SGHKS, CDR2 YYEKEE (reference sequence). The V end lost 2 bases, the J end lost 8 bases, and 8 bases lay between the germline ends. The sequence was collected from an adult who was a healthcare worker with PCR-confirmed SARS-CoV-2 infection or an uninfected control (not recorded which). The chain joins TRBV5-5 to TRBJ2-1; D is unclear. Sequenced sample: whole blood. The CDR3 nucleotides read TGTGCCAGCAGCTTAATGAATGATGAGCAGTTCTTC. Translation: CASSLMNDEQFF.